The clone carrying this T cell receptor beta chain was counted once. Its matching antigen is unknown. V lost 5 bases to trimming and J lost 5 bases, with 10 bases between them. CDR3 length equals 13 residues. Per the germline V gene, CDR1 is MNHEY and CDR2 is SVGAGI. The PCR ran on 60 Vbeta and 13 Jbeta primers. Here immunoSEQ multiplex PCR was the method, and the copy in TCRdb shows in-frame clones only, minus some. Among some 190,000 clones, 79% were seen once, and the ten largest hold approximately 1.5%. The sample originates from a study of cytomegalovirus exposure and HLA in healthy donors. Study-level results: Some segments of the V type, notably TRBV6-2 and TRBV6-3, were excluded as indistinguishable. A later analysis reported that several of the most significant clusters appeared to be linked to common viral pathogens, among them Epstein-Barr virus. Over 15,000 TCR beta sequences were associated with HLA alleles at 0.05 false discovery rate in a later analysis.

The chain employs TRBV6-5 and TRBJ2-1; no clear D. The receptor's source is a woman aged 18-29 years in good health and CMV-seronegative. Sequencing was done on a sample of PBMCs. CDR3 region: CASSTYIHNEQFF. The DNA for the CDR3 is TGTGCCAGCAGTACGTACATCCACAATGAGCAGTTCTTC.